These 2 T cell receptor beta chains share one sample of origin, sequenced in a study of prognosis after radiotherapy for stage I lung cancer. The TCR beta CDR3 region was amplified from genomic DNA, with two rounds of multiplex PCR being used for the amplification. Gene-specific primers for each TRBV and TRBJ gene drove first-round PCR. Using its own MiXCR run on the multiplex PCR reads, TCRdb lists one record per CDR3 protein. The sample includes about 35,000 distinct CDR3 sequences, 30% to 35% of them seen just once. Sample: PBMCs, taken before or after stereotactic body radiation therapy (not recorded which). The receptors were sampled from a donor over 45 with non-small cell lung cancer.

This clonotype was detected ten times or more. This chain connects TRBV28 to TRBJ1-2; TRBD1 agrees at 10 bases. V trimming: 3 bases; J trimming: 4 bases; junction bases outside the gene matches: 5. Germline V lookup: CDR1 MDHEN, CDR2 SYDVKM. The CDR3 sequence is 15 residues long. The CDR3 spells CASSLTGGPIYGYTF. The CDR3 bases are TGTGCCAGCAGTTTGACAGGGGGCCCCATCTATGGCTACACCTTC.

This clonotype was counted at least ten times. The chain couples TRBV5-1 to TRBJ2-6; TRBD2 agrees at 7 bases. CDR1 and CDR2 (germline): SGHRS, YFSETQ. The CDR3 has 15 residues. Germline trimming cut 4 bases from V and 0 bases from J; bases unmatched to any gene: 1. The CDR3 sequence: CASSPGGSGANVLTF. DNA for the CDR3: TGCGCCAGCAGCCCGGGGGGCTCTGGGGCCAACGTCCTGACTTTC. The full variable domain, its missing parts supplied by reference TRBV5-1 and TRBJ2-6, is KAGVTQTPRYLIKTRGQQVTLSCSPISGHRSVSWYQQTPGQGLQFLFEYFSETQRNKGNFPGRFSGRQFSNSRSEMNVSTLELGDSALYLCASSPGGSGANVLTFGAGSRLTVL.